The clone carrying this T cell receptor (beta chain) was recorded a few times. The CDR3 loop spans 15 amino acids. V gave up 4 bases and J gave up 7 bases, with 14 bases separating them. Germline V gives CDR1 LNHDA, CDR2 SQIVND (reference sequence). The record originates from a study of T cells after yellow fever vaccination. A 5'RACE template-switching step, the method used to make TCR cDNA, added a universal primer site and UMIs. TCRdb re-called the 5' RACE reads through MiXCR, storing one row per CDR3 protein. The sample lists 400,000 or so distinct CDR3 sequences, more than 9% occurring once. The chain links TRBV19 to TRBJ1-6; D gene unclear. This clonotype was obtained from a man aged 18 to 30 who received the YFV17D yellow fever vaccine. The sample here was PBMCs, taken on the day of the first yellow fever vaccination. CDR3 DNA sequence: TGTGCCAGTAGTAGAACCGGACTGAGGAATTCACCCCTCCACTTT. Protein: CASSRTGLRNSPLHF.